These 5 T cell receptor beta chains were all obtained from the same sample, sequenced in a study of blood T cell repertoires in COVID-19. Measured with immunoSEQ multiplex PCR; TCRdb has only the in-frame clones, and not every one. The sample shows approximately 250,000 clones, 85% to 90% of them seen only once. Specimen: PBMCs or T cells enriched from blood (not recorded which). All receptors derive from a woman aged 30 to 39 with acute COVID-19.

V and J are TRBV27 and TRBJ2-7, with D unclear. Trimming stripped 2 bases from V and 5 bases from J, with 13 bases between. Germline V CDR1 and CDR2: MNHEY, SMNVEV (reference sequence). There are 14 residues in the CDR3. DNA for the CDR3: TGTGCCAGCAGTTTAAAGGCCCAAACTAACGAGCAGTACTTC. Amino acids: CASSLKAQTNEQYF.

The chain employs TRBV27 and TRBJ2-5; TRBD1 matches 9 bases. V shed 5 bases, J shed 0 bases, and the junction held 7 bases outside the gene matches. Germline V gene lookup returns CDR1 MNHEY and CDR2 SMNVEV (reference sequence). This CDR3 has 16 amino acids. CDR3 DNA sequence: TGTGCCAGCAGTGGATCCGGGACAGGGTACCAAGAGACCCAGTACTTC. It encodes CASSGSGTGYQETQYF.

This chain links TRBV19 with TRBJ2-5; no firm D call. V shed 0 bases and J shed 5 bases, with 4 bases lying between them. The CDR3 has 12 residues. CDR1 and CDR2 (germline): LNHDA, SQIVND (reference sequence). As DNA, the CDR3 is TGTGCCAGTAGTATAGACGGGGAGACCCAGTACTTC. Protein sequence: CASSIDGETQYF.

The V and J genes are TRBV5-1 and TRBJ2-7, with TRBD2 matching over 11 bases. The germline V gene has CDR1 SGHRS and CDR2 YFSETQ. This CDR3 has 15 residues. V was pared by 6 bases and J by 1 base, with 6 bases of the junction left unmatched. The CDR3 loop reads CASNPGTSGSYEQYF. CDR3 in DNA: TGCGCCAGCAACCCGGGGACTAGCGGATCCTACGAGCAGTACTTC.

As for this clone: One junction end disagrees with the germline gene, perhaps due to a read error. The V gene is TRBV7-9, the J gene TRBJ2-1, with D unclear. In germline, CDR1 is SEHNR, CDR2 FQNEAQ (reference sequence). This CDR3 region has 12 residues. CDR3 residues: CASSFTYYEQFF. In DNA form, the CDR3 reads TGTGCCAGCAGCTTTACCTACTATGAGCAGTTCTTC.